Sequencing of this T cell receptor beta chain was carried out in a study of blood T cell repertoires in COVID-19. Across the whole study: COVID-19 samples collected from the United States, Italy and Spain covered acute and convalescent phases. T cells, B-cell-depleted T cells, or PBMCs provided the cDNA or gDNA that served as material.

The sample holds a few counts of this clone. In the authors' methods: Estimation of nucleated cell counts was performed using reference gene primer amplification. Libraries were prepared by immunoSEQ multiplex PCR; TCRdb keeps only in-frame clonotypes and omits some of them. From that table come the V and J calls and clone size; the DNA was used to work out D and trimming. The sample holds roughly 7,000 clones, 88% seen once. Germline V gene data show CDR1 as SGHAT and CDR2 as FQDESV (reference sequence). Losses at the gene ends were 3 bases for V and 1 base for J; bases not matched to a gene: 2. The CDR3 has 14 amino acids.

V gene TRBV11-1 combines with J gene TRBJ1-1; TRBD1 agrees at 7 bases. The sequence was obtained from a human donor in a cohort sampled during active COVID-19. The material sequenced was peripheral blood. The CDR3 DNA is TGTGCCAGCAGCTTCCAGGGGGGGAACACTGAAGCTTTCTTT. It specifies CASSFQGGNTEAFF.